This is a list of T cell receptor beta chains from one sample in a study of neurological immune-mediated disorders. TCRdb ran MiXCR on the 5' RACE reads and lists one entry per CDR3 protein. The sample yields about 55,000 distinct CDR3 sequences, 3% to 4.5% seen once. The sequencing input was PBMCs. These receptors came from a man aged 25 to 40 with multiple sclerosis. CDR3s include the opening cysteine and the closing phenylalanine or tryptophan. D genes are given only for firm matches. Clone sizes are shown as once, few, many or a size class.

J gene: TRBJ2-7
V gene: TRBV29-1
D gene: NA
clone size: many
CDR3 DNA: TGCAGCGTCCTAGTGGGAAGGGCTAGCTCCTACGAGCAGTACTTC
CDR3 protein: CSVLVGRASSYEQYF

J gene: TRBJ1-1
V gene: TRBV5-1
D gene: NA
clone size: many
CDR3 DNA: TGCGCCAGCAGCGCGATTGAGGGGAACACTGAAGCTTTCTTT
CDR3 protein: CASSAIEGNTEAFF

J gene: TRBJ2-3
V gene: TRBV20-1
D gene: NA
clone size: many
CDR3 DNA: TGCAGTGCTAGAGATTCCCGGGAAGGTCCAGATACGCAGTATTTT
CDR3 protein: CSARDSREGPDTQYF

J gene: TRBJ2-3
V gene: TRBV7-2
D gene: NA
clone size: many
CDR3 DNA: TGTGCCAGCAGCCAATTATCGGTAGCCCTGGGGAGCACAGATACGCAGTATTTT
CDR3 protein: CASSQLSVALGSTDTQYF

J gene: TRBJ2-3
V gene: TRBV27
D gene: TRBD2
clone size: many
CDR3 DNA: TGTGCCAGCAGTTCGGGACTAGCGGTCGATCGGGGTACGCAGTATTTT
CDR3 protein: CASSSGLAVDRGTQYF

J gene: TRBJ2-7
V gene: TRBV6-1
D gene: NA
clone size: many
CDR3 DNA: TGTGCCAGCAGTCGCGACCGGGCGTCCTACGAGCAGTACTTC
CDR3 protein: CASSRDRASYEQYF

J gene: TRBJ2-4
V gene: TRBV4-1
D gene: NA
clone size: many
CDR3 DNA: TGCGCCAGCAGCCAATTACAGTCAAACATTCAGTACTTC
CDR3 protein: CASSQLQSNIQYF

J gene: TRBJ1-1
V gene: TRBV3-1
D gene: TRBD1
clone size: many
CDR3 DNA: TGTGCCAGCGGACCCAAGACAGGGGGCACTGAAGCTTTCTTT
CDR3 protein: CASGPKTGGTEAFF

J gene: TRBJ1-1
V gene: TRBV12-3/TRBV12-4
D gene: TRBD1
clone size: many
CDR3 DNA: TGTGCCAGCAGTTTTGGGGGACAGGGGACTGAAGCTTTCTTT
CDR3 protein: CASSFGGQGTEAFF

J gene: TRBJ2-2
V gene: TRBV20-1
D gene: TRBD2
clone size: many
CDR3 DNA: TGCAGTGCTCCCCCCCTCCGCGGGAGAGCCACCGGGGAGCTGTTTTTT
CDR3 protein: CSAPPLRGRATGELFF

J gene: TRBJ1-6
V gene: TRBV7-9
D gene: NA
clone size: many
CDR3 DNA: TGTGCCAGCAGCTATTCCCAGGGTGCCCTCCACTTT
CDR3 protein: CASSYSQGALHF

J gene: TRBJ1-2
V gene: TRBV6-1
D gene: NA
clone size: many
CDR3 DNA: TGTGCCAGCAGCACCTCAGGGTACGGTGGCTACACCTTC
CDR3 protein: CASSTSGYGGYTF

J gene: TRBJ2-3
V gene: TRBV28
D gene: TRBD2
clone size: many
CDR3 DNA: TGTGCCAGCAGGCACCCGCCGGGACTAGCAAGAACGCAGTATTTT
CDR3 protein: CASRHPPGLARTQYF

J gene: TRBJ2-7
V gene: TRBV10-3
D gene: NA
clone size: many
CDR3 DNA: TGTGCCATCAGTGATGGAGGGAGTGGCTACGAGCAGTACTTC
CDR3 protein: CAISDGGSGYEQYF

J gene: TRBJ2-7
V gene: TRBV5-1
D gene: NA
clone size: many
CDR3 DNA: TGCGCCAGCAGCTTTGGGACCATCTCCTACGAGCAGTACTTC
CDR3 protein: CASSFGTISYEQYF

J gene: TRBJ2-3
V gene: TRBV12-3/TRBV12-4
D gene: NA
clone size: many
CDR3 DNA: TGTGCCAGCAGGAGGGAGGGGGCGGGGACTGAGGATACGCAGTATTTT
CDR3 protein: CASRREGAGTEDTQYF

J gene: TRBJ1-2
V gene: TRBV19
D gene: NA
clone size: many
CDR3 DNA: TGTGCCAGTAGTATTAGGACCTATGGCTACACCTTC
CDR3 protein: CASSIRTYGYTF

J gene: TRBJ2-5
V gene: TRBV20-1
D gene: NA
clone size: many
CDR3 DNA: TGCAGTGCAGCACAGGGTCAAGAGACCCAGTACTTC
CDR3 protein: CSAAQGQETQYF